The following is a TCR beta chain sequence with its context. The antigen is unknown. The sample belongs to a study of memory CD4+ T cells and cytomegalovirus serostatus. Germline V gene data show CDR1 as MRHNA and CDR2 as SNTAGT. There are 14 residues in the CDR3. Trimming shortened V by 5 bases and J by 2 bases, and 9 bases separated the two germline ends. Study outcomes and limitations: Each of 65 to 70 CMV-associated TCRbeta sequences occurred in one to five individuals. The CMV-associated TCR signature appears largely within the CD4+ memory repertoire.

Single viable CD3+CD4+CD8-CD45RO+ cells were sorted as the memory CD4+ T cells. Repertoires were generated with immunoSEQ multiplex PCR, while TCRdb's copy carries only in-frame clones and drops some. Among 40,000 to 55,000 clones, just under 80% were seen once, and the ten largest hold approximately 0.7%. The receptor was derived from an adult in good health and CMV-seronegative. Specimen: memory CD4+ T cells from blood. The chain couples TRBV6-4 to TRBJ2-2; no firm D call. The CDR3 is CASSYEANTGELFF. The CDR3 coding sequence is TGTGCCAGCAGTTACGAGGCAAACACCGGGGAGCTGTTTTTT.